A selection of T cell receptor beta chains follows, all from one sample in a study of blood T cells in healthy people across ages. TCRdb re-called the 5' RACE reads through MiXCR, storing one row per CDR3 protein. In the table there are around 500,000 distinct CDR3 sequences, about 25% of which are singletons. The sample was also reused in another study, on T cells of mothers and their children.

Specimen: blood. The receptors derive from a boy younger than 10 in good health. Each CDR3 is given with its conserved first and last residue. The D gene is left open where the match is weak. Size is omitted from some rows. Given values are once, few, many or a class for expanded clones.

NA	TRBJ2-5	TRBV5-5	NA	TGTGCCAGCAGCTTCCCTGGGGGGGGCTGGGAGACCCAGTACTTC	CASSFPGGGWETQYF
NA	TRBJ2-3	TRBV12-3/TRBV12-4	TRBD2	TGTGCCAGCAGTCCAAGGACTAGCGGGAGACCCACAGATACGCAGTATTTT	CASSPRTSGRPTDTQYF
NA	TRBJ2-7	TRBV5-1	NA	TGCGCCAGCAGCCAAGCAGGGGCCCACGAGCAGTACTTC	CASSQAGAHEQYF
few	TRBJ2-7	TRBV10-3	TRBD2	TGTGCCATCGCCGCATCTAGCGGCTCCTACGAGCAGTACTTC	CAIAASSGSYEQYF
NA	TRBJ2-2	TRBV14	TRBD1	TGTGCCAGCAGCCAAAGGGACAGGGACACCGGGGAGCTGTTTTTT	CASSQRDRDTGELFF
few	TRBJ2-5	TRBV7-2	TRBD2	TGTGCCAGCAGCTTAAGGGGACTAGCGGGGGAAGAGACCCAGTACTTC	CASSLRGLAGEETQYF
NA	TRBJ1-1	TRBV6-6	NA	TGTGCCAGCAGTTACCCCAGGCAGACGAACACTGAAGCTTTCTTT	CASSYPRQTNTEAFF
many	TRBJ2-5	TRBV10-3	TRBD2	TGTGCCATCAGTGTAGCGGGAGAAGAGACCCAGTACTTC	CAISVAGEETQYF
NA	TRBJ2-3	TRBV7-9	TRBD2	TGTGCCAGCAGCTTCCCGGGACTAGCGGGAGGTTGGACGCAGTATTTT	CASSFPGLAGGWTQYF
NA	TRBJ2-3	TRBV6-1	NA	TGTGCCAGCCTACCCGGGGGGCGGGAGAGTGATACGCAGTATTTT	CASLPGGRESDTQYF
NA	TRBJ2-7	TRBV6-6	NA	TGTGCCAGCAGTTACACAGGGCCCTACGAGCAGTACTTC	CASSYTGPYEQYF
NA	TRBJ2-3	TRBV10-3	TRBD2	TGTGCCATCAGTGAGTTCGGGACTAGCGGGACCCCAGATACGCAGTATTTT	CAISEFGTSGTPDTQYF
NA	TRBJ2-1	TRBV30	NA	TGTGCCTGGAGAGGGTACAATGAGCAGTTCTTC	CAWRGYNEQFF
once	TRBJ2-7	TRBV12-3/TRBV12-4	NA	TGTGCCAGCGGGACGGGGGCCTCCTACGAGCAGTACTTC	CASGTGASYEQYF
few	TRBJ2-3	TRBV5-1	NA	TGCGCCAGTTCCCATGGGACCTATCTCACAGATACGCAGTATTTT	CASSHGTYLTDTQYF
NA	TRBJ2-7	TRBV3-1	TRBD2	TGTGCCAGCAGCCCCCTGACTAGCGGGGATCACGAGCAGTACTTC	CASSPLTSGDHEQYF
few	TRBJ2-7	TRBV14	TRBD1	TGTGCCAGCAGCCCCCGCGACAGGGACCACGAGCAGTACTTC	CASSPRDRDHEQYF
few	TRBJ1-4	TRBV5-5	TRBD1	TGTGCCAGCAGCGAGGGACAGCCTAATGAAAAACTGTTTTTT	CASSEGQPNEKLFF